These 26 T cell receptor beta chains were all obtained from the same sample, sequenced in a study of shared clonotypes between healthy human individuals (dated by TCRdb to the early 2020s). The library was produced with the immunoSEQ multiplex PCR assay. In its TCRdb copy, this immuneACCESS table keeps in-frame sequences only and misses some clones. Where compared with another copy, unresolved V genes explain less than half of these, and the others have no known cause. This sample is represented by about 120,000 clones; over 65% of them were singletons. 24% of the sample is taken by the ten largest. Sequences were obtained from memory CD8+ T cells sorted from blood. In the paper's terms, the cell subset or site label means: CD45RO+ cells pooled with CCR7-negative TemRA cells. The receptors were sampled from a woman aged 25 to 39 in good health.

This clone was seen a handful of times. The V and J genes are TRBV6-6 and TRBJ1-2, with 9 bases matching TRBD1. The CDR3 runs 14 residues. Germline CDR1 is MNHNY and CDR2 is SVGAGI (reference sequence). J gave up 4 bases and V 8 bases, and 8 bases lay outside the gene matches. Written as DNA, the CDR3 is TGTGCCAGCGCAAACAGGGGGCGCTTCTATGGCTACACCTTC. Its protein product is CASANRGRFYGYTF.

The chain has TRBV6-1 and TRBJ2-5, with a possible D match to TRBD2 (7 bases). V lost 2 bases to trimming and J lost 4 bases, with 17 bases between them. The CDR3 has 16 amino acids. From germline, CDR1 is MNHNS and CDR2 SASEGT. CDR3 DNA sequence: TGTGCCAGCAGTGAACGATGGGGAGGGGGGGGAGAGACCCAGTACTTC. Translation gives CASSERWGGGGETQYF.

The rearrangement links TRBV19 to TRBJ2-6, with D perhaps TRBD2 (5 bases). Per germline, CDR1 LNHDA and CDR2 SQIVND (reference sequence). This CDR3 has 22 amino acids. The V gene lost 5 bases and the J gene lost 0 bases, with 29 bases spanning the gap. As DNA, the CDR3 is TGTGCCAGTAGTTATTATTGGGTATATGGACGCTGGGAGAGCTCTGGGGCCAACGTCCTGACTTTC. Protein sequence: CASSYYWVYGRWESSGANVLTF.

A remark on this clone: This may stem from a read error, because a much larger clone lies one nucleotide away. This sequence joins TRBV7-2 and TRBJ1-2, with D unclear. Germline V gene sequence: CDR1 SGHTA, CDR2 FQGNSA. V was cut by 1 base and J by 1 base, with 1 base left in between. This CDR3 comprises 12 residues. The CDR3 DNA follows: TGTGCCAGCAGCTTAGATAACTATGGCTACACCTTC. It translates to CASSLDNYGYTF.

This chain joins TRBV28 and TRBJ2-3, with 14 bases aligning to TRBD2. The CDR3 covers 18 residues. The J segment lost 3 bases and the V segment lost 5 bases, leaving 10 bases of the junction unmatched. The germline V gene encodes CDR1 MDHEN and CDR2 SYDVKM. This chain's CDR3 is CASSTTDRTSGGTDTQYF. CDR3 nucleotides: TGTGCCAGCAGTACCACTGACCGGACTAGCGGGGGGACAGATACGCAGTATTTT.

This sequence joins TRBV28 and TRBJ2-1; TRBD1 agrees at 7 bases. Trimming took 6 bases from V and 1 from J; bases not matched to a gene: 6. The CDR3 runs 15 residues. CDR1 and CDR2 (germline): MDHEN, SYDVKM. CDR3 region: CASSGTRGSYNEQFF. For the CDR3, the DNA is TGTGCCAGCAGCGGGACCAGGGGGTCCTACAATGAGCAGTTCTTC.

The DNA for the CDR3 is TGTGCCAGTAGTATTGGGGAGTTAGCGGGCTACACCTTC. Translated, it gives CASSIGELAGYTF. The J gene is TRBJ1-2, the V gene TRBV19; the D is unclear. The CDR3 has 13 amino acids. V shed 3 bases and J shed 8 bases, with 13 bases lying between them. Germline CDR1 and CDR2: LNHDA and SQIVND (reference sequence). Full variable domain (remainder filled in from reference TRBV19 and TRBJ1-2): DGGITQSPKYLFRKEGQNVTLSCEQNLNHDAMYWYRQDPGQGLRLIYYSQIVNDFQKGDIAEGYSVSREKKESFPLTVTSAQKNPTAFYLCASSIGELAGYTFGSGTRLTVV.

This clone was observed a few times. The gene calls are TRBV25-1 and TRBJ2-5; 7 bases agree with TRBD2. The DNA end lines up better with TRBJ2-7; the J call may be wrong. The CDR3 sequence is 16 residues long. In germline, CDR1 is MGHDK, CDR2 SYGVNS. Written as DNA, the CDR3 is TGTGCCAGCAGTGGGGGGAGGGACGATCGTGGCTACGAGCAGTACTTC. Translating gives CASSGGRDDRGYEQYF.

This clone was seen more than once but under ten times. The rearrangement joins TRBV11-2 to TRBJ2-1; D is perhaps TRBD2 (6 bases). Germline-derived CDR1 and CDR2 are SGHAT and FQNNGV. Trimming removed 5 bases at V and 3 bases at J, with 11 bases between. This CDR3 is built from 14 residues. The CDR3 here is CASSARLGYNEQFF. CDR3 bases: TGTGCCAGCAGCGCTCGACTAGGCTACAATGAGCAGTTCTTC.

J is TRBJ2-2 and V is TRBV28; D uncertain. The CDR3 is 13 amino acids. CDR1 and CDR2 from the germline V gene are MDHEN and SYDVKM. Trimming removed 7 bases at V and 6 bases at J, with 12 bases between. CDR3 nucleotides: TGTGCCAGCACCCATGAACTTTCCGGGGAGCTGTTTTTT. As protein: CASTHELSGELFF.

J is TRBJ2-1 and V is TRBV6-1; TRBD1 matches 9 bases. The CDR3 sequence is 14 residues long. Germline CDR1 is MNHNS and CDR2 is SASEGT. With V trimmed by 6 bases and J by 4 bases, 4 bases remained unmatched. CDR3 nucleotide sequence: TGTGCCAGCAGCCGGACAGGGGATTACAATGAGCAGTTCTTC. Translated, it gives CASSRTGDYNEQFF.

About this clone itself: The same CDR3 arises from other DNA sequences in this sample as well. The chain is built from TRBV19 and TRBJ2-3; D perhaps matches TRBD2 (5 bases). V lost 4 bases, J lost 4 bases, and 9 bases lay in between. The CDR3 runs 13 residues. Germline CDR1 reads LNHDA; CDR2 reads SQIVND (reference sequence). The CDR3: CASSRGLADTQYF. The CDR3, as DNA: TGTGCCAGTAGTAGAGGGTTGGCAGATACGCAGTATTTT.

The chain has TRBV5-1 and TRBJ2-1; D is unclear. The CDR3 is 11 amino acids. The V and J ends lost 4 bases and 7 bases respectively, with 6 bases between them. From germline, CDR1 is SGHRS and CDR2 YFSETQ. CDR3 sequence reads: CASSGNNEQFF. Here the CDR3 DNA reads TGCGCCAGCAGCGGGAATAATGAGCAGTTCTTC.

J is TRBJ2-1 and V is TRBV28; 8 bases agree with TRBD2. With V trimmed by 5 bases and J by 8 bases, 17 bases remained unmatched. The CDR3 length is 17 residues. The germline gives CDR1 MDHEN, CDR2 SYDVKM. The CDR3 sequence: CASSILLNSGTGDEQFF. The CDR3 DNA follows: TGTGCCAGCAGTATCCTTCTTAATAGCGGGACCGGCGATGAGCAGTTCTTC.

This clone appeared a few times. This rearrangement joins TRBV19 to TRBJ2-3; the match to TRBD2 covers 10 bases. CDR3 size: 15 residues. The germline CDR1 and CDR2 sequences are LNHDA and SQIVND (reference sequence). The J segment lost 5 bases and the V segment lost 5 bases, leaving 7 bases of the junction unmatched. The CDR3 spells CASSSLAGEVDTQYF. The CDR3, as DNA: TGTGCCAGTAGTTCGCTAGCGGGAGAAGTAGATACGCAGTATTTT.

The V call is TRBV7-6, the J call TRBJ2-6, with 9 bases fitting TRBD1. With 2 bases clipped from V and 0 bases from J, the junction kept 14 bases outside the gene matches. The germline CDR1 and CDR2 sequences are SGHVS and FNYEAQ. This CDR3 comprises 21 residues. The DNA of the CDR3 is TGTGCCAGCAGCTTATGGCTTGGAGCACAGGGGGCGGTCTCTGGGGCCAACGTCCTGACTTTC. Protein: CASSLWLGAQGAVSGANVLTF.

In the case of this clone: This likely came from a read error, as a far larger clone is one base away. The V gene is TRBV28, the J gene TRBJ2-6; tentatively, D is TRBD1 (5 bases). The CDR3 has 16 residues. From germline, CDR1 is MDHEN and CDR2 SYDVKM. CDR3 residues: CATVEGEASGTNVLTF. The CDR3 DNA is TGTGCCACCGTGGAAGGGGAAGCCTCTGGGACCAACGTCCTGACTTTC. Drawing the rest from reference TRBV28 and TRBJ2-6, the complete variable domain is DVKVTQSSRYLVKRTGEKVFLECVQDMDHENMFWYRQDPGLGLRLIYFSYDVKMKEKGDIPEGYSVSREKKERFSLILESASTNQTSMYLCATVEGEASGTNVLTFGAGSRLTVL.

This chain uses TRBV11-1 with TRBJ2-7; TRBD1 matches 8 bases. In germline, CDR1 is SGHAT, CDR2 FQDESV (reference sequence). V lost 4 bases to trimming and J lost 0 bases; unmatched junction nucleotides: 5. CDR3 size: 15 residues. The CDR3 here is CASSSRDRISYEQYF. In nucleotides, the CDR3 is TGTGCCAGCAGCTCTAGGGACAGGATCTCCTACGAGCAGTACTTC.

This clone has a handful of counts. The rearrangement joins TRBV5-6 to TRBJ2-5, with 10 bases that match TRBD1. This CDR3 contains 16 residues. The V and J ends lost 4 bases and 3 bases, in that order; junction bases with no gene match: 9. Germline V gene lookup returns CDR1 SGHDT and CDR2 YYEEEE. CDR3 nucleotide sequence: TGTGCCAGCAGCACACGACAGGGGGCCGGGGAAGAGACCCAGTACTTC. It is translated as CASSTRQGAGEETQYF.

The CDR3 DNA follows: TGTGCCAGCAACGGACAGGGGAAAGATGAGCAGTTCTTC. Its translation is CASNGQGKDEQFF. This chain joins TRBV2 and TRBJ2-1; 9 nucleotides match TRBD1. Per the germline V gene, CDR1 is SNHLY and CDR2 is FYNNEI. The CDR3 extends over 13 amino acids. Trimming removed 7 bases from V and 8 bases from J; junction bases left unmatched: 6.

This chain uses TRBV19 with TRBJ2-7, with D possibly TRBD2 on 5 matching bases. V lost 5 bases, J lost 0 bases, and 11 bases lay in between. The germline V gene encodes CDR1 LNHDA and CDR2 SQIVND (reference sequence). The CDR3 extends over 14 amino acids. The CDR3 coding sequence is TGTGCCAGTAGTCCCGGACTCGCCTCCTACGAGCAGTACTTC. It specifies CASSPGLASYEQYF.

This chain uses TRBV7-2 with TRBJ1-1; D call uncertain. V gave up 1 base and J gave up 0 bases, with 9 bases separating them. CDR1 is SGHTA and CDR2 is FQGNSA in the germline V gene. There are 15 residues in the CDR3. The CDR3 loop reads CASSLVQTLNTEAFF. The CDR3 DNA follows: TGTGCCAGCAGCTTAGTCCAAACCCTGAACACTGAAGCTTTCTTT.

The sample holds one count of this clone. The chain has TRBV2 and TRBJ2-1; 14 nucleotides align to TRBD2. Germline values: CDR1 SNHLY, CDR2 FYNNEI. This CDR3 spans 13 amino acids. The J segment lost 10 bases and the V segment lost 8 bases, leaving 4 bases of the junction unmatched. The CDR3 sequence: CASAGLAGDEQFF. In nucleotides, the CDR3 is TGTGCCAGCGCGGGACTAGCGGGAGACGAGCAGTTCTTC.

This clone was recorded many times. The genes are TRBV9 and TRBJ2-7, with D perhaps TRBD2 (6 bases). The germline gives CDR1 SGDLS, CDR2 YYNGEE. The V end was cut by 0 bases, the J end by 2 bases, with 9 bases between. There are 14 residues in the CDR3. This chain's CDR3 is CASSVGGGAYEQYF. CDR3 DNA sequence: TGTGCCAGCAGCGTAGGTGGCGGGGCCTACGAGCAGTACTTC.

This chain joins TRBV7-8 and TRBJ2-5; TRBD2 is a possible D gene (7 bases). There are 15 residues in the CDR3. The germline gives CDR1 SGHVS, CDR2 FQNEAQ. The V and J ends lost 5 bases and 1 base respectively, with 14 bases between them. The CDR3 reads CASSRRGGGQETQYF. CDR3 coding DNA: TGTGCCAGCAGCCGCAGGGGAGGGGGCCAAGAGACCCAGTACTTC.

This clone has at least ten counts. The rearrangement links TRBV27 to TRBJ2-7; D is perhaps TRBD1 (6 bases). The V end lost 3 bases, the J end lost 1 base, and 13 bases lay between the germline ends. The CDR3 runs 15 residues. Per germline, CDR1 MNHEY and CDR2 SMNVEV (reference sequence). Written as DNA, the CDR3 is TGTGCCAGCAGTTTGTTATCAGGGGTTTCCTACGAGCAGTACTTC. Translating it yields CASSLLSGVSYEQYF.